The T cell receptor beta chain under discussion was sequenced for a study of cytomegalovirus exposure and HLA in healthy donors. Study-wide background: In a previous analysis, 120 million or so unique TCR beta sequences were found from about 190 million T cells.

Germline V gene sequence: CDR1 SGHRS, CDR2 YFSETQ. V was clipped by 3 bases and J by 5 bases; unmatched bases: 9. The CDR3 consists of 15 residues. With respect to this clone: Its cognate antigen is unknown.

Whole-study results and caveats: A later analysis, which compared TCR beta chains of equal frequency, found the HLA-associated ones more clonally expanded. Productive rates of about 90% or about 30% were seen for most TCR beta V segments in an earlier analysis.

Vbeta (60) and Jbeta (13) primers were used in the PCR. Sequencing used immunoSEQ multiplex PCR; TCRdb keeps in-frame clones, though not all of them. Among more than 95,000 clones, 81% were seen once, and the ten largest hold about 3.8%. J is TRBJ2-7 and V is TRBV5-1, with 9 bases fitting TRBD2. The source of this sequence is a woman between 25 and 40 years old in good health and CMV-seronegative. The specimen sequenced was PBMCs. In DNA, the CDR3 is TGCGCCAGCAGCTGGAGTAGCGGGAGTGTACACGAGCAGTACTTC. It yields the protein CASSWSSGSVHEQYF.